Below are 27 T cell receptor beta chains sequenced from a single sample in a study of T cell responses to AZD1222 COVID-19 vaccine. Sequenced by immunoSEQ multiplex PCR; TCRdb stores in-frame clones only, minus some. There are 95,000 to 150,000 clones in the sample; over 75% occur only once, and approximately 5.9% lies in the top ten. The sequencing here drew on peripheral blood, taken on day 0 of AZD1222 vaccination. The receptors come from an adult in good health.

The V gene is TRBV7-3, the J gene TRBJ2-3; D is perhaps TRBD2 (6 bases). The germline V gene encodes CDR1 SGHTA and CDR2 FQGTGA. V gave up 3 bases and J gave up 6 bases, with 10 bases separating them. The CDR3 consists of 13 residues. The DNA of the CDR3 is TGTGCCAGCAGCTTTGCGGGGCTGGATACGCAGTATTTT. This codes for CASSFAGLDTQYF.

This rearrangement joins TRBV5-4 to TRBJ1-4, with a tentative D call TRBD1 (6 bases). The CDR3 has 15 residues. CDR1 is SGHNT, CDR2 YYREEE, per germline (reference sequence). V was shortened by 4 bases and J by 4 bases, with 14 bases between the two germline ends. The CDR3 sequence: CASSTRDNLNEKLFF. CDR3 DNA: TGTGCCAGCAGCACCCGGGACAACCTTAATGAAAAACTGTTTTTT.

The chain carries TRBV3-1 (or the pseudogene TRBV3-2) and TRBJ1-2, with 9 bases that match TRBD1. V dropped 1 base and J dropped 4; count of bases not matched to a gene: 10. CDR3 length: 17 amino acids. Per germline, CDR1 LGHDT and CDR2 YNNKEL (reference sequence). The CDR3 is CASSQAPGQGISYGYTF. Here the CDR3 DNA reads TGTGCCAGCAGCCAAGCACCCGGACAGGGGATTTCCTATGGCTACACCTTC.

The chain is built from TRBV28 and TRBJ1-5; 7 nucleotides line up with TRBD1. Germline V lookup: CDR1 MDHEN, CDR2 SYDVKM. Unmatched junction bases numbered 7, after V lost 5 bases and J lost 3 bases. This CDR3 contains 15 residues. CDR3 in amino acids: CASSPPTGVNQPQHF. The CDR3 DNA is TGTGCCAGCAGTCCCCCCACAGGGGTCAATCAGCCCCAGCATTTT.

The chain recombines TRBV24-1 with TRBJ2-1, with 9 nucleotides matching TRBD2. The CDR3 is made up of 18 amino acids. V shed 4 bases, J shed 1 base, and the junction held 10 bases outside the gene matches. From germline, CDR1 is KGHDR and CDR2 SFDVKD. CDR3 coding DNA: TGTGCCACCAGTGACACGGGAGCGGGGGGACCGTCCTACAATGAGCAGTTCTTC. It is translated as CATSDTGAGGPSYNEQFF.

The chain employs TRBV11-3 and TRBJ2-7; no reliable D call. This CDR3 comprises 12 residues. Deletions cut 5 bases from V and 0 bases from J, with 5 bases between. Germline values: CDR1 SGHNT, CDR2 YENEEA. The chain's CDR3 is CASSPSSYEQYF. The CDR3 coding sequence is TGTGCCAGCAGCCCCAGCTCCTACGAGCAGTACTTC.

The chain combines TRBV13 with TRBJ1-2; no clear D gene. There are 18 residues in the CDR3. Trimming stripped 5 bases from V and 3 bases from J, with 25 bases between. The V gene's germline CDR1 is PRHDT and CDR2 FYEKMQ (reference sequence). The CDR3 DNA reads TGTGCCAGCAGCCGACCCATCCTGTGGGTCAGGAACTACTATGGCTACACCTTC. The encoded protein is CASSRPILWVRNYYGYTF.

The gene calls are TRBV7-2 and TRBJ1-3, with D unclear. The CDR3 length is 15 residues. V was clipped by 4 bases and J by 0 bases, with 10 bases between them. CDR1 and CDR2 (germline): SGHTA, FQGNSA. This CDR3 is CASSSQSSSGNTIYF. The DNA of the CDR3 is TGTGCCAGCAGCTCTCAGTCGAGCTCTGGAAACACCATATATTTT.

The rearrangement joins TRBV19 to TRBJ1-2; D unresolved. CDR3 length: 14 amino acids. Germline V CDR1 and CDR2: LNHDA, SQIVND (reference sequence). The V gene lost 10 bases and the J gene lost 4 bases, with 19 bases spanning the gap. For the CDR3, the DNA is TGTGCCACAACTTCGACATCCTTACCCTATGGCTACACCTTC. Translated: CATTSTSLPYGYTF.

This chain links TRBV28 with TRBJ1-6, with D perhaps matching TRBD1 (6 bases). The CDR3 is made up of 16 amino acids. The V end lost 2 bases, the J end lost 6 bases, and 14 bases lay between the germline ends. Germline V lookup: CDR1 MDHEN, CDR2 SYDVKM. The CDR3 DNA reads as TGTGCCAGCAGTTTAACGGGGGCCCTACTTAATTCACCCCTCCACTTT. Its protein is CASSLTGALLNSPLHF.

This chain uses TRBV9 with TRBJ2-5, with D possibly being TRBD1 (6 bases). CDR1 is SGDLS, CDR2 YYNGEE, per germline. Trimming cost V 2 bases and J 2 bases, with 10 bases left between them. CDR3 length equals 14 residues. The CDR3 loop is CASSVGQLQETQYF. Written as DNA, the CDR3 is TGTGCCAGCAGCGTCGGACAGTTACAAGAGACCCAGTACTTC. Full variable domain (remainder filled in from reference TRBV9 and TRBJ2-5): DSGVTQTPKHLITATGQRVTLRCSPRSGDLSVYWYQQSLDQGLQFLIQYYNGEERAKGNILERFSAQQFPDLHSELNLSSLELGDSALYFCASSVGQLQETQYFGPGTRLLVL.

This rearrangement joins TRBV6-1 to TRBJ2-3; 10 bases line up with TRBD1. V lost 3 bases to trimming and J lost 4 bases; unmatched junction nucleotides: 4. In germline, CDR1 is MNHNS, CDR2 SASEGT. This CDR3 has 15 amino acids. The CDR3 here is CASSETTGGPDTQYF. CDR3 bases: TGTGCCAGCAGTGAGACGACAGGGGGCCCAGATACGCAGTATTTT.

The V gene is TRBV7-6, the J gene TRBJ1-2; the D is unclear. The CDR3 length is 12 residues. Germline V gene lookup returns CDR1 SGHVS and CDR2 FNYEAQ. The V gene lost 4 bases and the J gene lost 6 bases, with 9 bases spanning the gap. The CDR3 DNA reads as TGTGCCAGCAGCTCCGGGGTGGATGGCTACACCTTC. This encodes CASSSGVDGYTF.

This chain joins TRBV2 and TRBJ1-4; no definite D call. Germline lookup yields CDR1 SNHLY and CDR2 FYNNEI. Trimming removed 8 bases from V and 3 bases from J, with 13 bases in between. CDR3 length: 14 amino acids. CDR3 sequence reads: CASQENRPNEKLFF. The CDR3 region has the DNA TGTGCCAGCCAAGAAAATAGACCTAATGAAAAACTGTTTTTT.

The chain carries TRBV7-9 and TRBJ2-5; D unresolved. Germline V gene sequence: CDR1 SEHNR, CDR2 FQNEAQ (reference sequence). CDR3 size: 15 residues. The ends were cut back, 3 bases at V and 5 bases at J, with 16 bases in the middle. CDR3 nucleotides: TGTGCCAGCAGCTTCGGCGGTTACCTACCGGAGACCCAGTACTTC. Its protein product is CASSFGGYLPETQYF.

This chain's CDR3 is CASSFDSDSPLHF. In DNA, the CDR3 is TGCGCCAGCAGCTTCGACAGCGATTCACCCCTCCACTTT. The chain joins TRBV5-1 to TRBJ1-6; D possibly corresponds to TRBD1 (5 bases). The ends were cut back, 2 bases at V and 8 bases at J, with 8 bases in the middle. Germline CDR1 is SGHRS and CDR2 is YFSETQ. The CDR3 loop spans 13 amino acids.

The chain joins TRBV28 to TRBJ1-5, with D perhaps TRBD1 (6 bases). Germline V gene sequence: CDR1 MDHEN, CDR2 SYDVKM. Trimming cost V 3 bases and J 7 bases, with 13 bases left between them. This CDR3 contains 14 residues. CDR3 DNA: TGTGCCAGCAGTTTCGGGGGGCTTCAGCAGCCCCAGCATTTT. Its translation is CASSFGGLQQPQHF.

This clone has a single count. V gene TRBV7-9 combines with J gene TRBJ2-3; 8 bases match TRBD2. This CDR3 has 15 amino acids. V shed 6 bases and J 0 bases; nucleotides not matched to a gene: 5. From germline, CDR1 is SEHNR and CDR2 FQNEAQ (reference sequence). CDR3 loop: CASRIAGTSTDTQYF. Here the CDR3 DNA reads TGTGCCAGCAGAATAGCGGGGACTAGCACAGATACGCAGTATTTT.

This clone was recorded once. The CDR3 loop reads CASSFSPGGAGNTIYF. As DNA, the CDR3 is TGTGCCAGCAGCTTCTCCCCCGGTGGTGCTGGAAACACCATATATTTT. V usage is TRBV7-2 and J usage is TRBJ1-3; no firm D call. CDR1 and CDR2 (germline): SGHTA, FQGNSA. This CDR3 comprises 16 residues. V lost 3 bases and J lost 2, with 14 bases in between.

This clone was recorded only once. Compared with germline, one end of the junction differs, possibly owing to a read error. The J gene is TRBJ2-7, the V gene TRBV10-1; D uncertain. CDR1 is WNHNN, CDR2 SYGVQD, per germline (reference sequence). The CDR3 spans 16 residues. CDR3 nucleotides: TGCGCCAGCAGTGAGATCGGAGACGTGTCCTCCCACGAGCAGTACTTC. It yields the protein CASSEIGDVSSHEQYF.

J is TRBJ2-1 and V is TRBV27; the D is unclear. The CDR3 is made up of 15 amino acids. Germline CDR1 and CDR2: MNHEY and SMNVEV (reference sequence). Trimming removed 2 bases from V and 0 bases from J, with 8 bases in between. CDR3 nucleotide sequence: TGTGCCAGCAGTTTAGGTAAGAGCTCCTACAATGAGCAGTTCTTC. Its protein product is CASSLGKSSYNEQFF.

This clone was detected once. This chain connects TRBV6-5 to TRBJ2-7; D call uncertain. This CDR3 region has 13 residues. Germline assignment: CDR1 MNHEY and CDR2 SVGAGI. The V end lost 5 bases, the J end lost 0 bases, and 8 bases lay between the germline ends. This chain's CDR3 is CASSRTSSYEQYF. In DNA, the CDR3 is TGTGCCAGCAGTCGTACGAGCTCCTACGAGCAGTACTTC.

The chain couples TRBV3-1 (or the pseudogene TRBV3-2) to TRBJ1-3; D unresolved. The germline gives CDR1 LGHDT, CDR2 YNNKEL (reference sequence). The CDR3 spans 16 residues. Trimming removed 1 base at V and 0 bases at J, with 10 bases between. CDR3 protein: CASSQGPGPSGNTIYF. The CDR3 bases are TGTGCCAGCAGCCAAGGTCCCGGGCCCTCTGGAAACACCATATATTTT.

This clone was found a few times. The chain has TRBV4-2 and TRBJ1-6; unclear D gene. The V end was cut by 1 base, the J end by 7 bases, with 2 bases between. This CDR3 has 12 residues. The germline gives CDR1 LGHNA, CDR2 YNFKEQ. The CDR3 DNA is TGTGCCAGCAGCCAAGGGAATTCACCCCTCCACTTT. It specifies CASSQGNSPLHF.

This clone was recorded once. The rearrangement uses TRBV15 and TRBJ1-5; 9 bases agree with TRBD1. Germline values: CDR1 LNHNV, CDR2 YYDKDF (reference sequence). V lost 5 bases, J lost 6 bases, and 5 bases stayed unmatched. The CDR3 runs to 14 residues. The CDR3 spells CATSGVDRGQPQHF. CDR3 bases: TGTGCCACCAGCGGGGTGGACAGGGGTCAGCCCCAGCATTTT.

The V gene is TRBV6-5, the J gene TRBJ2-1; 10 bases match TRBD1. CDR1 and CDR2 from the germline V gene are MNHEY and SVGAGI. The CDR3 is 15 residues long. Trimming took 4 bases from V and 4 from J; bases not matched to a gene: 4. The CDR3 region is CASSSRQGAYNEQFF. The CDR3 nucleotides are TGTGCCAGCAGTTCGAGACAGGGGGCGTACAATGAGCAGTTCTTC.

The rearrangement joins TRBV7-8 to TRBJ2-7; the match to TRBD1 covers 7 bases. Germline V gives CDR1 SGHVS, CDR2 FQNEAQ. CDR3 length: 15 residues. The junction had 8 bases not matched to a gene; V was cut back by 5 bases and J by 1 base. In DNA form, the CDR3 reads TGTGCCAGCAGCGCGAACCGGGACAGATCCTACGAGCAGTACTTC. It specifies CASSANRDRSYEQYF.